This T cell receptor (beta chain) came from a study of T cells in Graves' hyperthyroidism and ophthalmopathy (dated by TCRdb to between 2018 and 2021). Study-wide context: Peripheral blood samples were taken at the time of initial diagnosis, prior to any treatment. To identify TCR V-J signatures that set the groups apart, the researchers used a discovery cohort of about a hundred patients, made up of roughly 40 with Graves' ophthalmopathy and about 60 with stable Graves' hyperthyroidism. An independent validation cohort of 18 to 20 hyperthyroidism patients and approximately 15 patients who later progressed to ophthalmopathy tested prospective prediction of ophthalmopathy. The 100 discovery patients were randomly split 7:3 into training and test sets. In more than 5 Graves' hyperthyroidism patients, the study also compared T-cell repertoires from thyroid tissue with T-cell repertoires from blood. After sampling, hyperthyroidism patients received methimazole starting at 30 mg daily, and ophthalmopathy patients received high-dose intravenous methylprednisolone. TCR Vbeta CDR3 sequencing of 130 to 150 peripheral blood samples (approximately 44 ophthalmopathy, 75 to 85 hyperthyroidism and some 17 progressor patients) is reported in the paper. Summary of the overall study and its limitations: No statistical method was used to fix the sample size in advance, and group allocation was not hidden from the investigators. Most expanded thyroid clonotypes (frequency above 0.001) were also detected in blood, suggesting blood repertoires may reflect thyroid immune responses. A model built on a 13 V-J signature distinguished ophthalmopathy from stable hyperthyroidism, reaching about 89% sensitivity and around 81% specificity in cross-validation and 80%/75% in testing. In validation, the model predicted progression to ophthalmopathy with about 71% sensitivity and less than 75% specificity, a median of about 6.7 months before onset.

This clonotype was detected ten times or more. What antigen it recognizes has not been identified. The record has no base qualities; no much larger clone is one base away. The germline V end is reduced by 2 bases and the J end by 3 bases; junction bases left unmatched: 7. CDR1 and CDR2 were assigned from the germline V gene as MDHEN and SYDVKM. The CDR3 covers 16 residues, taking in both the cysteine and the phenylalanine. The DNA shown is the 48-base CDR3, in frame from base 1. Moderately to severely active disease, a Clinical Activity Score of at least 3, a NOSPECS grade of at least 4, and a duration under 3 months were present in ophthalmopathy patients. Patients with uncontrolled infections, other autoimmune diseases, pregnancy or lactation were excluded. Diagnoses were based on clinical symptoms, serum thyroxine and TRAb, thyroid ultrasound and orbital computed tomography. PBMCs were separated from about 10 ml of fresh peripheral blood using Ficoll-Paque density gradient centrifugation. Total RNA was extracted using Trizol reagent, and RNA quality was assessed on an Agilent 2100 Bioanalyzer.

TCR beta CDR3 regions were amplified from RNA transcripts. The first round of RT-PCR for the TCR CDR3 was performed with the HTBI primer set and the Qiagen OneStep RT-PCR kit. Libraries were constructed in a second round of multiplex PCR, after which size selection and purification were performed. Paired-end sequencing of the libraries was performed with 100 bp reads on an Illumina HiSeq2000. In the authors' own workflow: SOAPnuke was used to process the raw data, throwing out any read that contained adapters or uncalled bases, had a mean Phred below 15, or lacked an exact constant-primer or identifier match. COPE v1.2.5 was used to merge high-quality paired reads, and clonotypes were defined as unique nucleotide sequences. Clonotypes were aligned to IMGT TRBV, TRBD and TRBJ reference segments using MiTCR v1.1. The analysis was restricted to V-J combinations with a frequency above 0.0001, which together covered roughly 99% of the repertoires. The TCS score was defined as F50 (clonal expansion) divided by E x V (chaos), with BLOSUM62-based TCRdist calculated between CDR3 peptides within each V-J. Welch's t-statistics and random forest reduced just over 500 V-J features to 13, which were used in a naive Bayes classifier (R e1071). TCRdb itself trimmed the public reads at Q25 with fastp, ran MiXCR and retained productive beta chains. Rows are combined by CDR3 protein, so each entry shows the most common genes and DNA. These V and J calls are TCRdb output, not the study's own analysis. The sample table holds 200,000 to 250,000 distinct CDR3 sequences, of which over 15% were seen once. 25% to 30% of the sample is in the top ten clones.

Recombination joined TRBV28 with TRBJ1-3; TRBD1 agrees with 7 junctional bases. The sequencing sample was made of blood. The source of this sequence is a woman younger than 30 with Graves' ophthalmopathy. The CDR3 sequence is CASSLMRGRGGNTIYF. In nucleotides, the sequence is TGTGCCAGCAGTTTAATGAGGGGGCGAGGTGGAAACACCATATATTTT.